Below are 18 T cell receptor beta chains sequenced from a single sample in a study of T-cell memory formation after mild COVID-19. Via MiXCR, TCRdb re-called the 5' RACE reads, giving one row per CDR3 protein. The sample has 130,000 to 150,000 distinct CDR3 sequences; 6% are singletons. Sequencing was performed on PBMCs or a T cell subset sorted from them (not recorded which). Source of these receptors: an adult woman who had mild COVID-19 (a few samples of this study predate the infection). Cell type and time point are not known.

At least ten counts were recorded for this clonotype. The chain links TRBV27 to TRBJ2-7, with D possibly matching TRBD2 (6 bases). CDR1 MNHEY and CDR2 SMNVEV come from the germline V gene (reference sequence). Trimming pared 4 bases from V and 3 bases from J, leaving 16 bases between. CDR3 length equals 15 residues. CDR3 in amino acids: CASSSLEGPDYEQYF. CDR3 DNA: TGTGCCAGCAGTTCCTTGGAGGGGCCCGACTACGAGCAGTACTTC.

The gene calls are TRBV30 and TRBJ1-3; D gene uncertain. Germline assignment: CDR1 GTSNPN and CDR2 SVGIG (reference sequence). Trimming took 7 bases from V and 3 from J, leaving 10 bases between them. The CDR3 runs 12 residues. CDR3 bases: TGTGCCTCCTCTGAGAGTGGAAACACCATATATTTT. It is translated as CASSESGNTIYF.

This clonotype was detected ten times or more. The chain carries TRBV6-5 and TRBJ1-1; D is perhaps TRBD1 (5 bases). Looked up from germline, CDR1 is MNHEY and CDR2 is SVGAGI. The V end lost 0 bases, the J end lost 2 bases, and 10 bases lay between the germline ends. The CDR3 has 15 residues. DNA of the CDR3: TGTGCCAGCAGTTACTCCTGGGACCTAAACACTGAAGCTTTCTTT. Amino acid sequence: CASSYSWDLNTEAFF.

This clonotype has just a few counts. CDR3 amino acids: CSARDGQARNNEQFF. The CDR3 DNA reads TGCAGTGCTAGAGACGGACAGGCTCGAAACAATGAGCAGTTCTTC. The chain links TRBV20-1 to TRBJ2-1; 7 bases are shared with TRBD1. Germline V gene sequence: CDR1 DFQATT, CDR2 SNEGSKA (reference sequence). The V segment lost 0 bases and the J segment 5 bases; nucleotides outside the gene matches: 7. The CDR3 loop spans 15 amino acids.

This clonotype was seen repeatedly, ten times or more. V usage is TRBV7-3 and J usage is TRBJ2-2; 13 bases agree with TRBD2. V shed 5 bases and J 2 bases; nucleotides not matched to a gene: 8. The CDR3 runs 18 residues. The germline V gene has CDR1 SGHTA and CDR2 FQGTGA. In DNA form, the CDR3 reads TGTGCCAGCAGCCCCAGGACTAGCGGGGGCGCTAACACCGGGGAGCTGTTTTTT. Residues: CASSPRTSGGANTGELFF.

This clonotype was counted many times. The V and J genes are TRBV2 and TRBJ2-3; 10 nucleotides align to TRBD1. Per germline, CDR1 SNHLY and CDR2 FYNNEI. The ends lost 4 bases at V and 3 bases at J; junction bases unmatched: 1. This CDR3 has 14 amino acids. The CDR3 DNA reads as TGTGCCAGCAGTGGGACAGGGGGTACAGATACGCAGTATTTT. Translation gives CASSGTGGTDTQYF.

Points on this clonotype: At one end, the junction sequence differs from germline, possibly due to a read error. This chain joins TRBV27 and TRBJ1-3; the match to TRBD1 covers 7 bases. Per the germline V gene, CDR1 is MNHEY and CDR2 is SMNVEV (reference sequence). This CDR3 spans 15 amino acids. The CDR3 region has the DNA TGCCTGCCCGGCAGGGGGTTAATAACTGGAAACACCATATATTTT. Residues: CLPGRGLITGNTIYF.

This clonotype was observed a handful of times. The chain combines TRBV24-1 with TRBJ2-2; D is possibly TRBD1 (5 bases). The CDR3 runs to 16 residues. CDR1 and CDR2 from the germline V gene are KGHDR and SFDVKD. Trimming took 0 bases from V and 0 from J, leaving 7 bases between them. The DNA of the CDR3 is TGTGCCACCAGTGATTTGAGCAGGGCGAACACCGGGGAGCTGTTTTTT. Amino acids: CATSDLSRANTGELFF.

The rearrangement links TRBV6-5 to TRBJ2-5; a possible D gene is TRBD2 (5 bases). Trimming left V 3 bases short and J 5 bases short, with 10 bases between. Germline V gene data show CDR1 as MNHEY and CDR2 as SVGAGI. The CDR3 runs to 13 residues. The CDR3 sequence: CASSYGLLETQYF. The CDR3 region has the DNA TGTGCCAGCAGTTATGGACTTTTGGAGACCCAGTACTTC.

Comment on this clonotype: This may stem from a read error, because a much larger clone lies one nucleotide away. This chain links TRBV7-6 with TRBJ2-5; no firm D call. Germline lookup yields CDR1 SGHVS and CDR2 FNYEAQ. The CDR3 loop spans 13 amino acids. V was shortened by 3 bases and J by 5 bases, with 10 bases between the two germline ends. The CDR3 spells CASSFSSFETQYF. Here the CDR3 DNA reads TGTGCCAGCAGCTTTAGTAGCTTCGAGACCCAGTACTTC.

This clonotype was recorded at least ten times. The chain couples TRBV20-1 to TRBJ1-1, with 10 bases lining up with TRBD1. After removal of 6 bases from V and 4 bases from J, the junction contained 20 bases not matched to a gene. The CDR3 spans 18 residues. Germline CDR1 DFQATT, CDR2 SNEGSKA (reference sequence). The CDR3, as DNA: TGCAGTGCCCGGAAAAGGCGTATCGAGACAGGGGGCTTCACTGAAGCTTTCTTT. The encoded protein is CSARKRRIETGGFTEAFF.

This clonotype was recorded at least ten times. V usage is TRBV18 and J usage is TRBJ1-1; TRBD1 matches at 9 bases. CDR3 size: 13 residues. Losses at the gene ends were 1 base for V and 10 bases for J; bases not matched to a gene: 4. Per germline, CDR1 KGHSH and CDR2 LQKENI. The CDR3 DNA sequence: TGTGCCAGCTCACCACGGACAGGGGATGGAGCTTTCTTT. As protein: CASSPRTGDGAFF.

V is TRBV3-1 and J is TRBJ1-2; possible D gene TRBD1, 5 bases. The V gene lost 5 bases and the J gene lost 4 bases, with 14 bases spanning the gap. CDR1 is LGHDT and CDR2 is YNNKEL in the germline V gene (reference sequence). The CDR3 is made up of 14 amino acids. Written as DNA, the CDR3 is TGTGCCAGCAGCGATAATAACAGGATCTATGGCTACACCTTC. This gives the protein CASSDNNRIYGYTF.

This clonotype has more than one count but fewer than ten. The V gene is TRBV2, the J gene TRBJ1-1; tentatively, D is TRBD1 (6 bases). Germline values: CDR1 SNHLY, CDR2 FYNNEI. Trimming stripped 6 bases from V and 4 bases from J, with 15 bases between. The CDR3 is 14 residues long. The CDR3 DNA follows: TGTGCCAGCAGCCTACAAACAGGGACCACTGAAGCTTTCTTT. It encodes CASSLQTGTTEAFF.

In this sample, this clonotype turned up a few times. The V and J genes are TRBV6-2 or TRBV6-3 and TRBJ1-6; TRBD1 might be the D (5 bases). The CDR3 has 12 residues. In germline, CDR1 is MNHEY, CDR2 SVGEGT. V gave up 0 bases and J gave up 14 bases, with 8 bases separating them. The CDR3 DNA is TGTGCCAGCAGTTACTCGAGGGGCACCCTCCACTTT. Residues: CASSYSRGTLHF.

The sample holds many counts of this clonotype. The V call is TRBV12-3 or TRBV12-4, the J call TRBJ1-4; 11 bases are a match to TRBD1. The CDR3 extends over 15 amino acids. After removal of 10 bases from V and 3 bases from J, the junction contained 7 bases not matched to a gene. CDR3 bases: TGTGCCATCCGGGACAGGGGGAGGTCTAATGAAAAACTGTTTTTT. Its protein product is CAIRDRGRSNEKLFF.

This clonotype was found many times. J is TRBJ2-3 and V is TRBV20-1, with a weak D call TRBD2 (6 bases). Trimming shortened V by 7 bases and J by 4 bases, and 12 bases separated the two germline ends. The germline CDR1 and CDR2 sequences are DFQATT and SNEGSKA (reference sequence). The CDR3 spans 12 residues. CDR3 residues: CSVNTGADTQYF. CDR3 bases: TGCAGTGTTAACACGGGAGCAGATACGCAGTATTTT.

The sample holds many counts of this clonotype. The V and J genes are TRBV5-1 and TRBJ1-4; unclear D gene. CDR3 size: 15 residues. Trimming took 1 base from V and 8 from J, leaving 15 bases between them. The germline V gene has CDR1 SGHRS and CDR2 YFSETQ. In DNA, the CDR3 is TGCGCCAGCAGCTTGTCCGCGGCAGTGAACGAAAAACTGTTTTTT. Residues: CASSLSAAVNEKLFF. The variable domain in full, with the rest retrieved from reference TRBV5-1 and TRBJ1-4, is KAGVTQTPRYLIKTRGQQVTLSCSPISGHRSVSWYQQTPGQGLQFLFEYFSETQRNKGNFPGRFSGRQFSNSRSEMNVSTLELGDSALYLCASSLSAAVNEKLFFGSGTQLSVL.